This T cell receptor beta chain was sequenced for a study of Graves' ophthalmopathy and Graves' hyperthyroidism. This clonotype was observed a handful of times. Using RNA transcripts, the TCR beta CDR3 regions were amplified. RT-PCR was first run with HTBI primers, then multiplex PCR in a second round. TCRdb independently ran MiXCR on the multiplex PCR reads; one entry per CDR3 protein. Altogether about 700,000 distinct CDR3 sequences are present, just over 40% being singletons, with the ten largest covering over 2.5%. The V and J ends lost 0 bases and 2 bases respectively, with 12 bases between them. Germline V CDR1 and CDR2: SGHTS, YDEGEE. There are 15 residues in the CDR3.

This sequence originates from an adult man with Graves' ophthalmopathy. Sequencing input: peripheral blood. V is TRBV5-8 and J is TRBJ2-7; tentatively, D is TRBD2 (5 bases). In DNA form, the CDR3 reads TGTGCCAGCAGCTTGGGACCGGGGAGCCCCTACGAGCAGTACTTC. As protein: CASSLGPGSPYEQYF.